The present T cell receptor (beta chain) was sequenced within a study of blood T cell repertoires in COVID-19. Overall study: The samples span acute and convalescent COVID-19 from the United States, Italy and Spain. Sources were T cells, B-cell-depleted T cells, or PBMCs; the material itself was cDNA or gDNA.

Under the authors' procedure: For nucleated cells, counts were estimated from reference gene primer amplification. Clones were sequenced by immunoSEQ multiplex PCR, and TCRdb holds only the in-frame ones, with some missing. The V and J calls and clone size are taken from that table; D and trimming were inferred from the DNA. The data show about 98,000 clones, approximately 90% seen once. There are a few counts of this clone. Seattle's cohort entered during active infection and was followed longitudinally. Germline lookup yields CDR1 MNHEY and CDR2 SMNVEV (reference sequence). The CDR3 consists of 17 residues. V was trimmed by 4 bases and J by 1 base, leaving 17 bases between them.

The sample taken for sequencing was peripheral blood. The chain has TRBV27 and TRBJ1-5, with D tentatively TRBD1 (5 bases). The origin of this receptor is a woman aged 45-60 years with COVID-19, enrolled during active disease. The CDR3 loop is CASSYRGGKTSNQPQHF. For the CDR3, the DNA is TGTGCCAGCAGTTACCGGGGGGGGAAGACGAGCAATCAGCCCCAGCATTTT.